This T cell receptor (beta chain) was profiled in a study of T cell responses to AZD1222 COVID-19 vaccine (dated by TCRdb to the early 2020s). Concerning the study at large: AZD1222 recipients with second doses at about 4 weeks or about 12 weeks were pooled, because spike-specific TCR depth and breadth did not differ between schedules. TCR sequencing covered some 250 trial participants: roughly 200 given two doses of AZD1222 and 26 given two doses of MenACWY control vaccine. Trial participants were enrolled by age into subgroups of 18-55, 56-69 and 70-plus years, and about 150, 27 and 61 TCR-sequenced participants, respectively, were included in these subgroups.

V and J are truncated by 6 bases and 0 bases respectively, leaving an intervening sequence of 15 bases. Its CDR3 holds 15 amino acids, cysteine through phenylalanine. The only DNA kept is the CDR3, 45 bases in frame from the first base. The germline V gene (reference sequence) sets CDR1 to MNHEY and CDR2 to SMNVEV. To note about this clone: The specificity of this receptor is unknown. No base quality information exists; no much larger clone differs at one position.

Points the paper makes about the study in general: Conclusions about previously exposed vaccinees are limited, since just five to seven AZD1222 recipients were seropositive for SARS-CoV-2 at baseline. Because no day 14 peak-response samples were available, repertoires were characterized only after the peak T cell response. CD4 TCRs associated with the vaccine covered the entire spike protein, and the dominant responses were in regions 160-218 and 743-854. After two AZD1222 doses, both the breadth and the depth of spike-specific TCRs were significantly higher than at day 0 and than in MenACWY recipients. Participants were mostly white British, with more females than males. The authors suggested clonal diversity may have been underestimated. Reportedly, close to half of the unique spike-specific TCRs recognized epitopes lying outside the regions that are mutated in the B.1.351 and B.1.1.7 variants. The 56-69-year group was small, and its depth increase did not reach significance, likely because of low power.

The sample's time point label, decoded: baseline before first vaccination. Vaccinee samples came from UK trials COV001 and COV002, including a single-blind randomized controlled phase 2/3 trial of AZD1222 (ChAdOx1 nCoV-19) in healthy adults. Trial participant PBMC samples were collected at day 0 and day 28 after the second dose for TCRbeta chain sequencing. The CDR3 regions of human TCRbeta chains were analyzed by immunosequencing. For the original study's pipeline: TCRs in the repertoires were matched against a reference library of SARS-CoV-2-specific TCRs that had been generated with the MIRA antigen-specificity platform. Breadth was defined as the fraction of unique TCRs that were SARS-CoV-2-associated, and depth was defined as the fraction of total T cells that were SARS-CoV-2-associated. Each spike-specific TCR was assigned to its reactive spike region and to a CD4 or CD8 class using the MIRA data. Log10-transformed breadth and depth values were compared by one-way ANOVA with Sidak's multiple comparisons tests. In TCRdb, the immuneACCESS table is reduced to in-frame sequences with V and J assigned. These tables do not hold every clone; where another copy was compared, an unresolved V gene accounts for under half, and the others remain unexplained. V, J and clone size derive from that table, while D and trimming were established from the DNA sequence. The table for this sample lists approximately 100,000 clones; around nine tenths of them were counted only once. Approximately 20% of the sample goes to the ten largest clones.

This sample comprised peripheral blood, obtained on day 0 of AZD1222 vaccination. The V and J genes are TRBV27 and TRBJ2-7, with TRBD2 tentatively as D gene (5 bases match). This TCR derives from an adult in good health. This receptor has the CDR3 CASRQRASFSYEQYF. In nucleotides, the sequence is TGTGCCAGCAGGCAGAGGGCCTCCTTCTCCTACGAGCAGTACTTC.